The rows below give T cell receptor beta chains drawn from one sample of a study of blood T cell repertoires in COVID-19. Produced via immunoSEQ multiplex PCR; TCRdb's table is partial and in-frame only. The data contain 35,000 to 50,000 clones, around 86% of them singletons. The sequenced material came from peripheral blood. The source of these receptors is a woman older than 75 with acute or convalescent COVID-19. Both conserved end residues are part of each CDR3. A D gene is named only where the DNA matches it firmly. Size tells how often a clone was seen (once, few, many) or the class of an expanded clone, and some rows leave it out.

TRBJ1-2,.,.,TRBV4-3,CASSQDYSTEFYGYTF,TGCGCCAGCAGCCAAGATTACAGTACGGAATTTTATGGCTACACCTTC
TRBJ2-2,TRBD2,.,TRBV6-5,CASSWTSGASGELFF,TGTGCCAGCAGTTGGACTAGCGGGGCTTCCGGGGAGCTGTTTTTT
TRBJ2-1,.,once,TRBV7-9,CASSLAPYNEQFF,TGTGCCAGCAGCTTGGCACCGTACAATGAGCAGTTCTTC
TRBJ1-1,.,.,TRBV5-1,CASREVQNTEAFF,TGCGCCAGCAGGGAGGTTCAGAACACTGAAGCTTTCTTT
TRBJ2-5,TRBD2,.,TRBV19,CASSIGLAGETQYF,TGTGCCAGTAGTATTGGACTAGCGGGGGAGACCCAGTACTTC
TRBJ2-3,.,few,TRBV2,CASSDGTLSTDTQYF,TGTGCCAGCAGTGACGGGACACTGAGCACAGATACGCAGTATTTT
TRBJ1-1,.,.,TRBV30,CAWSKDGRNTEAFF,TGTGCCTGGAGTAAGGACGGGAGGAACACTGAAGCTTTCTTT
TRBJ2-5,TRBD1,.,TRBV5-5,CASSWTGDPQETQYF,TGTGCCAGCAGCTGGACAGGCGACCCACAAGAGACCCAGTACTTC
TRBJ2-5,.,.,TRBV7-9,CASSSSREETQYF,TGTGCCAGCAGCTCAAGCAGGGAAGAGACCCAGTACTTC
TRBJ2-3,.,.,TRBV7-6,CASSLSGGPGVDTQYF,TGTGCCAGCAGCTTAAGTGGCGGGCCCGGGGTAGATACGCAGTATTTT
TRBJ2-7,TRBD1,.,TRBV9,CASSSPGQYEQYF,TGTGCCAGCAGCTCACCGGGACAGTACGAGCAGTACTTC
TRBJ1-1,.,.,TRBV7-2,CASSFGTNTEAFF,TGTGCCAGCAGCTTTGGCACGAACACTGAAGCTTTCTTT
TRBJ1-1,.,.,TRBV10-3,CAISEPTGGRTEAFF,TGTGCCATCAGTGAGCCGACGGGGGGGAGGACTGAAGCTTTCTTT
TRBJ1-6,.,.,TRBV3-1/TRBV3-2,CASSLDRYNSPLHF,TGTGCCAGCAGCCTGGACAGATATAATTCACCCCTCCACTTT
TRBJ1-3,.,few,TRBV30,CAFSREPGNTIYF,TGTGCCTTTAGTCGGGAGCCTGGAAACACCATATATTTT
TRBJ1-4,.,.,TRBV11-3,CASSFTTALYEKLFF,TGTGCCAGCAGCTTTACCACTGCCTTATATGAAAAACTGTTTTTT
TRBJ1-4,.,.,TRBV28,CASSSPSSGVGEKLFF,TGTGCCAGCAGTTCTCCTAGTTCAGGGGTTGGGGAAAAACTGTTTTTT
TRBJ1-1,TRBD1,.,TRBV18,CASSDTGTGSEAFF,TGTGCCAGCTCAGACACCGGGACAGGGTCTGAAGCTTTCTTT
TRBJ1-3,.,once,TRBV2,CASNRDNNSGNTIYF,TGTGCCAGTAACCGGGACAACAACTCTGGAAACACCATATATTTT
TRBJ1-5,.,.,TRBV2,CASSSYRVNQPQHF,TGTGCCAGCAGTTCGTACAGGGTAAATCAGCCCCAGCATTTT
TRBJ2-2,TRBD1,.,TRBV6-6,CASRPTGAHTGELFF,TGTGCCAGCAGGCCCACAGGGGCCCACACCGGGGAGCTGTTTTTT
TRBJ2-7,TRBD1,once,TRBV2,CASGTGGNYEQYF,TGTGCCAGCGGGACAGGGGGAAACTACGAGCAGTACTTC
TRBJ1-2,TRBD1,.,TRBV27,CASSPDRGRAGYYGYTF,TGTGCCAGCAGCCCCGACAGGGGCCGCGCGGGGTACTATGGCTACACCTTC
TRBJ1-1,.,few,TRBV10-3,CAISETTENTEAFF,TGTGCCATCAGTGAGACAACCGAGAACACTGAAGCTTTCTTT
TRBJ2-4,TRBD1,.,TRBV9,CASSVDRGSIQYF,TGTGCCAGCAGCGTAGACAGGGGGAGCATTCAGTACTTC
TRBJ2-5,TRBD2,.,TRBV18,CASSPRSSGGTRETQYF,TGTGCCAGCTCACCAAGGTCTAGCGGGGGGACAAGAGAGACCCAGTACTTC
TRBJ1-3,TRBD1,.,TRBV5-1,CASSGQGGGNTIYF,TGCGCCAGCAGCGGACAGGGAGGTGGAAACACCATATATTTT
TRBJ1-1,.,.,TRBV6-5,CASSGEQGMAAFF,TGTGCCAGCAGCGGGGAACAAGGAATGGCAGCTTTCTTT
TRBJ2-1,TRBD2,.,TRBV5-1,CASSPDGGGIHNEQFF,TGCGCCAGCAGCCCCGACGGCGGGGGGATCCACAATGAGCAGTTCTTC
TRBJ2-5,.,.,TRBV3-1/TRBV3-2,CASSQVGDQETQYF,TGTGCCAGCAGCCAAGTGGGAGACCAAGAGACCCAGTACTTC
TRBJ2-5,.,once,TRBV21-1,CASSKGPRGGFGETQYF,TGTGCCAGCAGCAAAGGTCCGAGAGGGGGCTTCGGAGAGACCCAGTACTTC
TRBJ2-3,TRBD1,.,TRBV19,CASSQGQVTDTQYF,TGTGCCAGTAGCCAGGGACAGGTCACAGATACGCAGTATTTT
TRBJ2-2,.,.,TRBV5-4,CASSLVGAELFF,TGTGCCAGCAGCTTGGTGGGCGCGGAGCTGTTTTTT
TRBJ1-3,.,.,TRBV19,CASSFLNRGSGNTIYF,TGTGCCAGTAGTTTCCTAAATAGGGGCTCTGGAAACACCATATATTTT
TRBJ2-3,.,.,TRBV5-6,CASSRGAFSTDTQYF,TGTGCCAGCAGTCGGGGGGCGTTTTCCACAGATACGCAGTATTTT
TRBJ2-5,TRBD2,.,TRBV6-2/TRBV6-3,CASSQRTSLGGETQYF,TGTGCCAGCAGTCAAAGGACTAGCTTGGGGGGAGAGACCCAGTACTTC
TRBJ1-1,TRBD1,.,TRBV3-1/TRBV3-2,CASSQDRGTAFNTEAFF,TGTGCCAGCAGCCAAGATCGAGGGACAGCCTTTAACACTGAAGCTTTCTTT
TRBJ1-1,TRBD1,few,TRBV28,CASRRQGGNTEAFF,TGTGCCAGCAGAAGACAGGGCGGGAACACTGAAGCTTTCTTT
TRBJ1-3,.,few,TRBV7-2,CASSLMGPGNTIYF,TGTGCCAGCAGCTTAATGGGGCCTGGAAACACCATATATTTT
TRBJ2-1,.,few,TRBV5-1,CASSGSGSQDNEQFF,TGCGCCAGCAGCGGATCTGGTTCTCAGGACAATGAGCAGTTCTTC
TRBJ1-2,TRBD1,.,TRBV7-2,CASNRQGEGGYTF,TGTGCCAGCAACCGACAGGGGGAAGGTGGCTACACCTTC
TRBJ2-4,.,.,TRBV11-2,CASSLDMGAAKNIQYF,TGTGCCAGCAGCTTAGATATGGGGGCAGCCAAAAACATTCAGTACTTC
TRBJ1-2,.,.,TRBV5-5,CASSLVTHGPYGYTF,TGTGCCAGCAGCTTGGTAACACATGGTCCCTATGGCTACACCTTC
TRBJ1-6,TRBD1,.,TRBV19,CASSITPGQGRSPLHF,TGTGCCAGTAGTATTACACCGGGACAGGGCCGGTCACCCCTCCACTTT
TRBJ2-7,TRBD2,.,TRBV9,CASRKGGGVSYEQYF,TGTGCCAGCAGGAAGGGCGGGGGTGTCTCCTACGAGCAGTACTTC